Following are 9 T cell receptor beta chains from one sample sequenced in a study of CD8+CD57+ T cells in acquired aplastic anemia listed by TCRdb under 2018. Data came from an Illumina HiSeq 2000. Genomic DNA was used as template for profiling of TCR beta VDJ combinations and CDR3 sequences. The public reads were reanalyzed by TCRdb: fastp trimming at Q25, MiXCR alignment, in-frame beta chains only. Each record represents a unique CDR3 protein, reported with the most common genes and DNA among its rows. The sample table shows roughly 170,000 distinct CDR3 sequences, and 55% to 75% are seen once. The leading ten clones occupy under 60% of the sample. The source material was sorted CD4+, CD8+, or CD8+CD57+ T cells (not recorded which) from PBMCs. Every receptor here comes from a human donor in good health.

V gene TRBV19 combines with J gene TRBJ1-2; the D gene is possibly TRBD1 (6 bases). The germline V gene has CDR1 LNHDA and CDR2 SQIVND (reference sequence). V lost 7 bases and J 8 bases, leaving 14 bases between the germline ends. The CDR3 spans 12 residues. DNA of the CDR3: TGTGCCAGTAAAGGGGGGGTTCCGGGCTACACCTTC. It translates to CASKGGVPGYTF.

This clonotype has only a few counts. The chain carries TRBV7-8 and TRBJ2-3; 10 bases are a match to TRBD1. Trimming took 3 bases from V and 11 from J; bases not matched to a gene: 2. The CDR3 runs to 12 residues. CDR1 is SGHVS, CDR2 FQNEAQ, per germline. In nucleotides, the CDR3 is TGTGCCAGCAGCTTGAGGACAGGGGGGCAGTATTTT. Encoded protein: CASSLRTGGQYF.

The table lists this clonotype with a few counts. The chain carries TRBV20-1 and TRBJ2-7; 8 nucleotides align to TRBD1. Germline CDR1 and CDR2: DFQATT and SNEGSKA (reference sequence). This CDR3 comprises 16 residues. After removal of 7 bases from V and 4 bases from J, the junction contained 18 bases not matched to a gene. CDR3 sequence reads: CSVQPHEGQAPYEQYF. CDR3 nucleotide sequence: TGCAGTGTACAACCACACGAGGGACAGGCCCCGTACGAGCAGTACTTC.

This rearrangement joins TRBV12-3 or TRBV12-4 to TRBJ2-5; the D gene could be TRBD1 or TRBD2 (5 bases each). V lost 3 bases, J lost 3 bases, and 11 bases lay in between. CDR3 size: 14 residues. The chain's CDR3 is CASSFFGGKETQYF. The CDR3 nucleotides are TGTGCCAGCAGTTTCTTTGGGGGAAAAGAGACCCAGTACTTC.

CDR3 loop: CASSLRGQSEQYF. CDR3 DNA: TGTGCCAGCAGTCTGCGGGGACAGTCCGAGCAGTACTTC. The chain recombines TRBV6-2 or TRBV6-3 with TRBJ2-7, with D possibly being TRBD1 (7 bases). Germline loops: CDR1 MNHEY, CDR2 SVGEGT. The ends were cut back, 5 bases at V and 6 bases at J, with 14 bases in the middle. The CDR3 has 13 amino acids.

The rearrangement links TRBV7-8 to TRBJ2-7; TRBD1 or TRBD2 may be the D gene (5 bases each). This CDR3 is built from 13 residues. The germline V gene has CDR1 SGHVS and CDR2 FQNEAQ. Trimming shortened V by 1 base and J by 4 bases, and 8 bases separated the two germline ends. The CDR3 loop reads CASSLDWGYEQYF. The CDR3 region has the DNA TGTGCCAGCAGCTTAGATTGGGGGTACGAGCAGTACTTC.

V usage is TRBV6-5 and J usage is TRBJ2-5, with 11 bases aligning to TRBD1. The CDR3 loop spans 17 amino acids. V lost 7 bases and J lost 0; bases outside the gene matches: 10. Germline CDR1 and CDR2: MNHEY and SVGAGI. The CDR3 DNA follows: TGTGCCAGCACCCGGACAGGGGGCGCGAGGAACCAAGAGACCCAGTACTTC. Translation gives CASTRTGGARNQETQYF.

This chain joins TRBV7-9 and TRBJ1-6; D not resolved. Germline-derived CDR1 and CDR2 are SEHNR and FQNEAQ (reference sequence). V was cut by 6 bases and J by 7 bases, with 13 bases left in between. This CDR3 is 14 amino acids long. The CDR3 DNA sequence: TGTGCCAGCAGTGGTGAATCGCAAAATTCACCCCTCCACTTT. This encodes CASSGESQNSPLHF.

The chain uses TRBV20-1 and TRBJ2-7; TRBD1 agrees at 7 bases. Germline CDR1 DFQATT, CDR2 SNEGSKA (reference sequence). Losses at the gene ends were 5 bases for V and 13 bases for J; bases not matched to a gene: 20. The CDR3 is made up of 14 amino acids. The DNA for the CDR3 is TGCAGTGCTCCTAACCGGGACAGACCTCTACTTTTATACTTC. It yields the protein CSAPNRDRPLLLYF.